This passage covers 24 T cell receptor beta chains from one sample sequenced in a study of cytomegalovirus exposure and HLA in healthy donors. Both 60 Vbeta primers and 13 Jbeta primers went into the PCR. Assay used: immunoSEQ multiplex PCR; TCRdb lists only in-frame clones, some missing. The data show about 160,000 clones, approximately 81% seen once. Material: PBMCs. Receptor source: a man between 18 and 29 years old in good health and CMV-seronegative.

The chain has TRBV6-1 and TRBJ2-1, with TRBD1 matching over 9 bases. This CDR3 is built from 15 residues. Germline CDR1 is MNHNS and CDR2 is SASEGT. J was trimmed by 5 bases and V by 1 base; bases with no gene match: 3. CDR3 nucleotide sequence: TGTGCCAGCAGTGAAGGAGGGACAGGGCACAATGAGCAGTTCTTC. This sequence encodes CASSEGGTGHNEQFF.

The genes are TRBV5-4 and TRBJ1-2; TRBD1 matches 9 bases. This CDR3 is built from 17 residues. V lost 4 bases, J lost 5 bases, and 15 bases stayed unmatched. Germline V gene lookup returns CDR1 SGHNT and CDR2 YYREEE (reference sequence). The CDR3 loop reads CASSPRTGATGNYGYTF. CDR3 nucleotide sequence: TGTGCCAGCAGCCCCCGGACAGGGGCCACGGGAAATTATGGCTACACCTTC. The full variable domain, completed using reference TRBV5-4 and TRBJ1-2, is ETGVTQSPTHLIKTRGQQVTLRCSSQSGHNTVSWYQQALGQGPQFIFQYYREEENGRGNFPPRFSGLQFPNYSSELNVNALELDDSALYLCASSPRTGATGNYGYTFGSGTRLTVV.

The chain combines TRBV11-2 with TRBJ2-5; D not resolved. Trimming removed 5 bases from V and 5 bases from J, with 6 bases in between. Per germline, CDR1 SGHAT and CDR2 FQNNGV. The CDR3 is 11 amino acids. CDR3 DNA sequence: TGTGCCAGCAGCGCCCAGGAGACCCAGTACTTC. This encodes CASSAQETQYF.

In nucleotides, the CDR3 is TGCGCCAGCAGCCACCCGGGGAGGGGCGAGGATGGCTACACCTTC. Translated, it gives CASSHPGRGEDGYTF. V usage is TRBV5-1 and J usage is TRBJ1-2, with a possible D match to TRBD1 (5 bases). The V and J ends lost 4 bases and 6 bases respectively, with 19 bases between them. From germline, CDR1 is SGHRS and CDR2 YFSETQ. There are 15 residues in the CDR3.

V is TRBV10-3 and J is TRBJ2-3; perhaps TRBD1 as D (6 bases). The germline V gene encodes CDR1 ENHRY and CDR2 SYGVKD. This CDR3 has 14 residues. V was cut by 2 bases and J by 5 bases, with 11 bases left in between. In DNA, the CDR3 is TGTGCCATCAGTGAGGGGGGCGAGGTAGATACGCAGTATTTT. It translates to CAISEGGEVDTQYF.

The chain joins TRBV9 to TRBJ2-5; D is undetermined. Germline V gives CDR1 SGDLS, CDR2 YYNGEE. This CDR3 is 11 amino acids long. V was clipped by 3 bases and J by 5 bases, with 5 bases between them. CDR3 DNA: TGTGCCAGCAGCGCCGGGGAGACCCAGTACTTC. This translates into CASSAGETQYF.

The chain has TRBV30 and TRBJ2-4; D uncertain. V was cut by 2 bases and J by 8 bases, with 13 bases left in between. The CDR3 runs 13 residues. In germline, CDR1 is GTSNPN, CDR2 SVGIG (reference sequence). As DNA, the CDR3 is TGTGCCTGGAGTAGGAGCTCGATGGACATTCAGTACTTC. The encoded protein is CAWSRSSMDIQYF.

The CDR3 sequence is CASSYPGQGTYNEQFF. The DNA for the CDR3 is TGTGCCAGCAGTTATCCCGGTCAGGGGACCTACAATGAGCAGTTCTTC. V and J are TRBV6-6 and TRBJ2-1; maybe TRBD1 (6 bases). The CDR3 loop spans 16 amino acids. Germline CDR1 and CDR2: MNHNY and SVGAGI (reference sequence). Trimming took 3 bases from V and 2 from J, leaving 14 bases between them.

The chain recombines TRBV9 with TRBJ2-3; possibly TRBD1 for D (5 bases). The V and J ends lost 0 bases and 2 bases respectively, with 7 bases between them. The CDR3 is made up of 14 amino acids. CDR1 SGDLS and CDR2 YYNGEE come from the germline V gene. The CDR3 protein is CASSVAGFTDTQYF. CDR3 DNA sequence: TGTGCCAGCAGCGTAGCAGGGTTCACAGATACGCAGTATTTT.

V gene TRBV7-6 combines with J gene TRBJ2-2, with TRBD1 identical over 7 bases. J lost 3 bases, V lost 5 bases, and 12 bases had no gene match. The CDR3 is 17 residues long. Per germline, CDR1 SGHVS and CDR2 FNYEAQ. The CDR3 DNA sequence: TGTGCCAGCAGCCCCCAAGCCGGGCAGGGGGACACCGGGGAGCTGTTTTTT. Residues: CASSPQAGQGDTGELFF.

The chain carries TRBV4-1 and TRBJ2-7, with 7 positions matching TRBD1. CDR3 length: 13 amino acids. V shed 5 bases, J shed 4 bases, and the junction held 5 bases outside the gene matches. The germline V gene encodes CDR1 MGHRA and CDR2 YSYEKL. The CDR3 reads CASSEYRGYEQYF. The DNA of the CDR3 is TGCGCCAGCAGCGAATACAGGGGTTACGAGCAGTACTTC.

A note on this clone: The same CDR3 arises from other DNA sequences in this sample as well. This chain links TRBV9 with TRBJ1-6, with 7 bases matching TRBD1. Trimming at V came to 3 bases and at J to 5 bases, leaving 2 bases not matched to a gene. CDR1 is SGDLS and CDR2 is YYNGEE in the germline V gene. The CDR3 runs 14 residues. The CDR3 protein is CASSAQGDNSPLHF. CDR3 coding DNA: TGTGCCAGCAGCGCCCAGGGGGATAATTCACCCCTCCACTTT.

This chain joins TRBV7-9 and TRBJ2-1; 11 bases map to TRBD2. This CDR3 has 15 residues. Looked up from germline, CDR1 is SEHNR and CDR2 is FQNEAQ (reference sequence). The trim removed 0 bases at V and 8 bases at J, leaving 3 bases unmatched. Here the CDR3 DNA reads TGTGCCAGCAGCTTAGCCGGGACTAGCGGCTATGAGCAGTTCTTC. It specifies CASSLAGTSGYEQFF.

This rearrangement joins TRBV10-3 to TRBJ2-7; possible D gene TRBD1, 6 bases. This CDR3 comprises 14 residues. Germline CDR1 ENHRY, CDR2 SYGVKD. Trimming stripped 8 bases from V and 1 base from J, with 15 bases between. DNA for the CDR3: TGTGCCATCGCCGAGGGGGACAAATCCTACGAGCAGTACTTC. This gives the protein CAIAEGDKSYEQYF.

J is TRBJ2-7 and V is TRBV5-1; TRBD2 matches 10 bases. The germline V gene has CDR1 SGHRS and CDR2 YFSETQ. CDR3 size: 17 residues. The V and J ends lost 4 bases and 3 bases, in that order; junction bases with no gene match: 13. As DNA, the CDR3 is TGCGCCAGCAGCCCCCAGCCAACTAGCGGGATATACTACGAGCAGTACTTC. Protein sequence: CASSPQPTSGIYYEQYF.

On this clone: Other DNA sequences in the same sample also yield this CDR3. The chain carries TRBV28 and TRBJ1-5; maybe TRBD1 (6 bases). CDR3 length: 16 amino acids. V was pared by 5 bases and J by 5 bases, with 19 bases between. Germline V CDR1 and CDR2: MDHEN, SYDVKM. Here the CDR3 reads CASSEAQGGFDQPQHF. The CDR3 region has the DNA TGTGCCAGCAGTGAAGCACAGGGAGGGTTCGATCAGCCCCAGCATTTT.

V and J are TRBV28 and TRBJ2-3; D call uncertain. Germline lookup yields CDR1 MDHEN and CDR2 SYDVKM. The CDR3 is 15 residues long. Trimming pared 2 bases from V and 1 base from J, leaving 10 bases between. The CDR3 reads CASSLGAAGTDTQYF. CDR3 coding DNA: TGTGCCAGCAGTTTAGGTGCTGCAGGCACAGATACGCAGTATTTT.

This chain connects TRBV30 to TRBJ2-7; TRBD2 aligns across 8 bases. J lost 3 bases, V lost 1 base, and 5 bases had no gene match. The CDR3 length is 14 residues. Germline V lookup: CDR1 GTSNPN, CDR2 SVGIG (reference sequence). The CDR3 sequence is CAWSAGGGLYEQYF. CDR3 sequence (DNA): TGTGCCTGGAGTGCGGGGGGGGGCCTCTACGAGCAGTACTTC.

The CDR3 protein is CASSQGRPGEQYF. Written as DNA, the CDR3 is TGTGCCAGCAGCCAAGGGAGGCCCGGCGAGCAGTACTTC. The V call is TRBV14, the J call TRBJ2-5, with D tentatively TRBD2 (5 bases). The DNA matches TRBJ2-7 better at its end, which makes the J call doubtful. The germline gives CDR1 SGHDN, CDR2 FVKESK. This CDR3 spans 13 amino acids.

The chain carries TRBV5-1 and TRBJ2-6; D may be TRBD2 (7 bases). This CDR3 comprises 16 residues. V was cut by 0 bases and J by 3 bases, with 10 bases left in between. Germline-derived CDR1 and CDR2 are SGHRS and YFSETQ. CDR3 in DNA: TGCGCCAGCAGCTTGGTGGGGGGGCTTGGGGCCAACGTCCTGACTTTC. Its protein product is CASSLVGGLGANVLTF. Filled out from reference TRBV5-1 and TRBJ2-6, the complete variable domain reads KAGVTQTPRYLIKTRGQQVTLSCSPISGHRSVSWYQQTPGQGLQFLFEYFSETQRNKGNFPGRFSGRQFSNSRSEMNVSTLELGDSALYLCASSLVGGLGANVLTFGAGSRLTVL.

In nucleotides, the CDR3 is TGTGCCAGCAGCGAACTCTATACGTCCTACGAGCAGTACTTC. Translating gives CASSELYTSYEQYF. The chain recombines TRBV7-2 with TRBJ2-7; D not certain. This CDR3 spans 14 amino acids. The V end lost 5 bases, the J end lost 1 base, and 12 bases lay between the germline ends. CDR1 SGHTA and CDR2 FQGNSA come from the germline V gene.

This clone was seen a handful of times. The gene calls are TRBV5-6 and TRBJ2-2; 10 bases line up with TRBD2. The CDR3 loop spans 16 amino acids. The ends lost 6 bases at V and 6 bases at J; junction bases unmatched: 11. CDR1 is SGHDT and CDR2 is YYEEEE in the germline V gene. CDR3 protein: CASTLSPSGRAGELFF. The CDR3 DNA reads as TGTGCCAGCACCCTTAGCCCTAGCGGGAGAGCCGGGGAGCTGTTTTTT.

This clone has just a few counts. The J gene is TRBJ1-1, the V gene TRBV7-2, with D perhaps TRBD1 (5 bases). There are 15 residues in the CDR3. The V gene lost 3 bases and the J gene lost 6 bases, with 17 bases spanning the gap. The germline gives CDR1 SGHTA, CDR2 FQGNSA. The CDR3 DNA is TGTGCCAGCAGCTTCTCGGGGGACGCGAGGGCTGAAGCTTTCTTT. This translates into CASSFSGDARAEAFF.

This CDR3 is CASSQWTSGRKNEQFF. CDR3 nucleotide sequence: TGCGCCAGCAGTCAATGGACTAGCGGGAGGAAAAATGAGCAGTTCTTC. The chain links TRBV10-2 to TRBJ2-1; TRBD2 aligns across 14 bases. The CDR3 runs 16 residues. V lost 5 bases and J lost 7; bases outside the gene matches: 7. Germline V gene lookup returns CDR1 WSHSY and CDR2 SAAADI.